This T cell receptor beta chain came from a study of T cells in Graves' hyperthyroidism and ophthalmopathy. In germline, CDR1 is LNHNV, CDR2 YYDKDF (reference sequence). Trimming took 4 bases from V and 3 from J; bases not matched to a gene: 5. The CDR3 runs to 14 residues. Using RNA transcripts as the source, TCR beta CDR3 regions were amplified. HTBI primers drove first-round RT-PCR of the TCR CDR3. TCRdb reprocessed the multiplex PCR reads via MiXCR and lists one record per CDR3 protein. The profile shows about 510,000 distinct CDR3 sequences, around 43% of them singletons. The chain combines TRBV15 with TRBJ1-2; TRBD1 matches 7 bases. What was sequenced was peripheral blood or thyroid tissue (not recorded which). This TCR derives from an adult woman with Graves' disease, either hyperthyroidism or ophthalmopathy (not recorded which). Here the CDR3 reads CATSTNRGYYGYTF. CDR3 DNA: TGTGCCACCAGCACCAACAGGGGATACTATGGCTACACCTTC. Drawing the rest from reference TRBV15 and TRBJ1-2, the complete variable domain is DAMVIQNPRYQVTQFGKPVTLSCSQTLNHNVMYWYQQKSSQAPKLLFHYYDKDFNNEADTPDNFQSRRPNTSFCFLDIRSPGLGDTAMYLCATSTNRGYYGYTFGSGTRLTVV.